Sequencing of this T cell receptor beta chain was carried out in a study of cytomegalovirus exposure and HLA in healthy donors. Points from the study as a whole: A later analysis associated 15,000 or so TCR beta sequences with HLA alleles at a 0.05 false discovery rate. Data from an earlier analysis indicated that most TCR beta V segments were productive either about 87% or about 30% of the time.

Trimming removed 2 bases from V and 1 base from J, with 18 bases in between. The CDR3 consists of 17 residues. CDR1 is GTSNPN, CDR2 SVGIG, per germline (reference sequence). The PCR contained 60 Vbeta and 13 Jbeta primers. Produced via immunoSEQ multiplex PCR; TCRdb's table is partial and in-frame only. The data hold about 64,000 clones, with around 82% observed a single time. Regarding this clone: The antigen is undetermined.

Sequencing was performed on PBMCs. The chain combines TRBV30 with TRBJ1-5; TRBD1 might be the D (5 bases). The receptor was derived from a man between 18 and 29 years old in good health and CMV-seropositive. The CDR3 region has the DNA TGTGCCTGGAGTCCTAGCCGGGACTCGATGAGCAATCAGCCCCAGCATTTT. It specifies CAWSPSRDSMSNQPQHF.